A selection of T cell receptor beta chains follows, all from one sample in a study of blood T cell repertoires in COVID-19. TCRdb's copy holds only in-frame clones and misses some; the assay was immunoSEQ multiplex PCR. The profile shows 350,000 to 450,000 clones, roughly 90% of them singletons. Sequencing used peripheral blood. The origin of the receptors is a woman aged 60 to 75 with COVID-19, enrolled during active disease. The CDR3 runs from the conserved cysteine through the conserved F or W. A D gene is named only where the DNA matches it firmly. Rows give clone size only sometimes, using once, few, many, or a class for an expanded clone.

CDR3nt,CDR3aa,v_gene,d_gene,j_gene,abundance
TGTGCCATCTCGGGGGAGGGACCGATCACAGATACGCAGTATTTT,CAISGEGPITDTQYF,TRBV10-3,TRBD2,TRBJ2-3,-
TGTGCCATCAGTGGATCGGCGGAGGGCAGGGCGAACACCGGGGAGCTGTTTTTT,CAISGSAEGRANTGELFF,TRBV10-3,-,TRBJ2-2,-
TGTGCCAGCAGCTTGACAGGGGAAGGCGGGGAGCTGTTTTTT,CASSLTGEGGELFF,TRBV7-3,TRBD1,TRBJ2-2,-
TGTGCCAGCAGCTTAAATCCGGGGATGAACACTGAAGCTTTCTTT,CASSLNPGMNTEAFF,TRBV11-3,-,TRBJ1-1,-
TGTGCCAGCACGGCCTTAGGGTGGAGGGGCTACACCTTC,CASTALGWRGYTF,TRBV2,-,TRBJ1-2,once
TGTGCCAGCAGCAAAGAGGAACGACAGACCCAAGAGACCCAGTACTTC,CASSKEERQTQETQYF,TRBV21-1,-,TRBJ2-5,-
TGCGCCAGCAGCCGGGGACAGGGATTCACCGGGGAGCTGTTTTTT,CASSRGQGFTGELFF,TRBV4-3,TRBD1,TRBJ2-2,-
TGTGCCAGCCCTGGGCCGGGACAGAACACCGGGGAGCTGTTTTTT,CASPGPGQNTGELFF,TRBV7-7,-,TRBJ2-2,-
TGTGCCACCCGAAGCGGGGACGGCACAGATACGCAGTATTTT,CATRSGDGTDTQYF,TRBV24-1,TRBD2,TRBJ2-3,-
TGTGCCAGCAGTGTCCGGGGGGCTGGTTCACCCCTCCACTTT,CASSVRGAGSPLHF,TRBV2,-,TRBJ1-6,-
TGTGCCAGCAGCTCGACAGGGTTGAACACTGAAGCTTTCTTT,CASSSTGLNTEAFF,TRBV5-5,TRBD1,TRBJ1-1,-
TGTGCCAGCAGTCAAACAGGGGTTATATTGTACGAGCAGTACTTC,CASSQTGVILYEQYF,TRBV6-5,TRBD1,TRBJ2-7,-
TGCGCCAGCAGTGAGTCAGGCGGGGGTGGCACCGGGGAGCTGTTTTTT,CASSESGGGGTGELFF,TRBV10-2,TRBD2,TRBJ2-2,once
TGTGCCAGCAGCTTCCGGACTAGCGGGGGGCAGACTTTGCAGTTCTTC,CASSFRTSGGQTLQFF,TRBV7-3,TRBD2,TRBJ2-1,-
TGTGCCAGCTCAGCGGGACAGACTCTAGATACGCAGTATTTT,CASSAGQTLDTQYF,TRBV18,-,TRBJ2-3,-
TGTGCCAGCAGCGGCGGACTAGCGGGGTTCTACAATGAGCAGTTCTTC,CASSGGLAGFYNEQFF,TRBV9,TRBD2,TRBJ2-1,few
TGTGCTAGTGGTTTGCCCCAGGGGAAGCAGTACTTC,CASGLPQGKQYF,TRBV12-5,-,TRBJ2-7,-
TGTGCCATCAGTGAGGTATCCGGGGGGAATGAGCAGTTCTTC,CAISEVSGGNEQFF,TRBV10-3,TRBD2,TRBJ2-1,-
TGCGCCAGCAGCTTGGCCGGGACAGGGGGGGACATTCAGTACTTC,CASSLAGTGGDIQYF,TRBV5-1,TRBD1,TRBJ2-4,-
TGTGCCAGCAGTTTACAGGGGAATTTTGGCTTC,CASSLQGNFGF,TRBV12-3/TRBV12-4,-,TRBJ1-2,-
TGTGCCAGCAGCTCGGGACAGGGGACCCACGAGCAGTACTTC,CASSSGQGTHEQYF,TRBV5-6,TRBD1,TRBJ2-7,-
TGTGCCAGCAGGACACCGGGACAGGGTGGCTACACCTTC,CASRTPGQGGYTF,TRBV6-5,TRBD1,TRBJ1-2,-
TGTGCCAGTAGTGAACAGGGGGACTATGGCTACACCTTC,CASSEQGDYGYTF,TRBV19,TRBD1,TRBJ1-2,-
TGCGCCAGCAGCTTGGTTGCGGACTCTCGGGTGGCTTTCTTT,CASSLVADSRVAFF,TRBV5-1,-,TRBJ1-1,-
TGTGCCAGCAGCCTCGGTTTGGGGCCGGAAAAACTGTTTTTT,CASSLGLGPEKLFF,TRBV9,-,TRBJ1-4,-
TGTGCCAGCAGATTTCAGGGGGCAGACGAGCAGTACTTC,CASRFQGADEQYF,TRBV11-2,TRBD1,TRBJ2-7,once
TGTGCCAGCACGACAGATAGCAATCAGCCCCAGCATTTT,CASTTDSNQPQHF,TRBV6-6,-,TRBJ1-5,-
TGTGCCAGCAGCTTGGGGGCCGGCTTGAAGTGGGAAGCTTTCTTT,CASSLGAGLKWEAFF,TRBV5-4,-,TRBJ1-1,-
TGCGCCAGCAGCTTGAGCGGGGGGGCGTGGAATGAGCAGTTCTTC,CASSLSGGAWNEQFF,TRBV5-1,TRBD2,TRBJ2-1,-
TGTGCCAGCTCACCCATCGGCTCTGGGGCCAACGTCCTGACTTTC,CASSPIGSGANVLTF,TRBV18,-,TRBJ2-6,once
TGTGCCAGCAGTATCGCGGGGGGGCCCTACCAAGAGACCCAGTACTTC,CASSIAGGPYQETQYF,TRBV2,TRBD2,TRBJ2-5,-
TGTGCCAGTAGCAGGACAGGGAAGGGCGATGAGCAGTTCTTC,CASSRTGKGDEQFF,TRBV19,TRBD1,TRBJ2-1,once
TGCAGCGTTGAAGATCCGGGGTCCTATGGCTACACCTTC,CSVEDPGSYGYTF,TRBV29-1,-,TRBJ1-2,-
TGTGCCAGCAGCGCGACAGTTCGAAACACCATATATTTT,CASSATVRNTIYF,TRBV7-3,-,TRBJ1-3,once
TGCGCCAGCAGCCCGAACCCCAGGGGCGCAGACGAGCAGTACTTC,CASSPNPRGADEQYF,TRBV4-3,-,TRBJ2-7,-
TGTGCCACCAGCAGAGAACTAGACAGGGCCTTTTACACCTTC,CATSRELDRAFYTF,TRBV15,TRBD1,TRBJ1-2,-
TGTGCCAGCGCGAGGACAGGGGCCTACGAGCAGTACTTC,CASARTGAYEQYF,TRBV6-5,TRBD1,TRBJ2-7,-
TGTGCCAGCAGCACCGGGACAGGGGGGGGCAATGAGCAGTTCTTC,CASSTGTGGGNEQFF,TRBV7-8,TRBD1,TRBJ2-1,few
TGTGCCAGCTCACCCGAAGTAGGACTAGCGGGGGACAATGAGCAGTTCTTC,CASSPEVGLAGDNEQFF,TRBV18,TRBD2,TRBJ2-1,-
TGTGCCAGCAGTTACGATGATAGCGGGGGAGGCGAGCAGTACTTC,CASSYDDSGGGEQYF,TRBV6-5,TRBD2,TRBJ2-7,-
TGTGCCAGTACAAAAAGCGGGGGGGCTTCCTACGAGCAGTACTTC,CASTKSGGASYEQYF,TRBV19,TRBD2,TRBJ2-7,-
TGTGCCAGCAGCTCACCGGCACTAGCACATACGCAGTATTTT,CASSSPALAHTQYF,TRBV11-3,-,TRBJ2-3,-
TGCAGCGTTGCTAGCTCCGGTGAGCAGTTCTTC,CSVASSGEQFF,TRBV29-1,-,TRBJ2-1,-
TGTGCCAGCAGTGAATTGCGGGAGACCCAGTACTTC,CASSELRETQYF,TRBV6-1,-,TRBJ2-5,-
TGTGCCAGCAGCCAAACTAGCGGGACCCAAGAGACCCAGTACTTC,CASSQTSGTQETQYF,TRBV11-2,TRBD2,TRBJ2-5,-
TGTGCCAGCAGTGGGGGCCTAGCTGGCGGGGCACCCTGGAATGAGCAGTTCTTC,CASSGGLAGGAPWNEQFF,TRBV2,-,TRBJ2-1,-
TGTGCCTGGAGTGTATCATCAGGGGTTAGTAACTTT,CAWSVSSGVSNF,TRBV30,-,TRBJ1-1,-
TGTGCCTGGAGTGTACCCCTTGGACAGGGGAACACCGGGGAGCTGTTTTTT,CAWSVPLGQGNTGELFF,TRBV30,TRBD1,TRBJ2-2,-
TGTGCCAGCAGCCAAGGGGACAGGGGTGTAACAGATACGCAGTATTTT,CASSQGDRGVTDTQYF,TRBV4-2,TRBD1,TRBJ2-3,once
TGTGCCAGCAGTTTGTTTGAGACAGGCTCTCGTTACGAGCAGTACTTC,CASSLFETGSRYEQYF,TRBV27,-,TRBJ2-7,-
TGTGCCATCAGTCCCGCCACCGGGACACCTAATGAAAAACTGTTTTTT,CAISPATGTPNEKLFF,TRBV10-3,-,TRBJ1-4,-